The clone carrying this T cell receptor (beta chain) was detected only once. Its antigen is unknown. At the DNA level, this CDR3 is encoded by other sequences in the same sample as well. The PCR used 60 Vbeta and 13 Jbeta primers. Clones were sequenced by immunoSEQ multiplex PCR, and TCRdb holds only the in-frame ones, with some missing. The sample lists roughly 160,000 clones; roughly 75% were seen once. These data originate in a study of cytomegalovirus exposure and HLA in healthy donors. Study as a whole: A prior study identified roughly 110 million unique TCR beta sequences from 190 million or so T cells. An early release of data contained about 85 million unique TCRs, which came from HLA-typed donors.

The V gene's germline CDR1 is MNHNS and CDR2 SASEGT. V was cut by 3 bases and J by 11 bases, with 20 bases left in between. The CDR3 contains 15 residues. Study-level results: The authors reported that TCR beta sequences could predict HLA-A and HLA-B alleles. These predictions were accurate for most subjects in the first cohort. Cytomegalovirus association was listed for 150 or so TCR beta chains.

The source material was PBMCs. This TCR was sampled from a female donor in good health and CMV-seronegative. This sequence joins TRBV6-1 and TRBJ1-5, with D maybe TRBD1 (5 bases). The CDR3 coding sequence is TGTGCCAGCAGTGACCGGGACGGACTACAGTCAGCCCAGCATTTT. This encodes CASSDRDGLQSAQHF.